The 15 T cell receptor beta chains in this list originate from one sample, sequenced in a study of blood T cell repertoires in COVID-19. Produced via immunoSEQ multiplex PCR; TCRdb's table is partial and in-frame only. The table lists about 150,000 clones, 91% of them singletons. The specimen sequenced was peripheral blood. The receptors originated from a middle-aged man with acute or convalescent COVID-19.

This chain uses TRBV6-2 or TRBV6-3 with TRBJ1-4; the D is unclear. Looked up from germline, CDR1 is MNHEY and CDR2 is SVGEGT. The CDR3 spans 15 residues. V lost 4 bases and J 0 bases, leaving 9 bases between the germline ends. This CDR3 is CASSSSPATNEKLFF. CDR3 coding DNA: TGTGCCAGCAGTTCCTCTCCCGCAACTAATGAAAAACTGTTTTTT.

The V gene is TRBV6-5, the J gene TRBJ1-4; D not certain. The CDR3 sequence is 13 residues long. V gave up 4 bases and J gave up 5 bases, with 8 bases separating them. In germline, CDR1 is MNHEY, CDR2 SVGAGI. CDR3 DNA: TGTGCCAGCAGTTTTGCCGGGAATGAAAAACTGTTTTTT. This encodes CASSFAGNEKLFF.

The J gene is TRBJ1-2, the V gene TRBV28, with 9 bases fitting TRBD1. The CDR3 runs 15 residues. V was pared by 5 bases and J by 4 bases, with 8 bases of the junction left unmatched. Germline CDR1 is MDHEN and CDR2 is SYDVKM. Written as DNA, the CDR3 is TGTGCCAGCAGTCAAGGACAGGGGTCCGCCTATGGCTACACCTTC. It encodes CASSQGQGSAYGYTF.

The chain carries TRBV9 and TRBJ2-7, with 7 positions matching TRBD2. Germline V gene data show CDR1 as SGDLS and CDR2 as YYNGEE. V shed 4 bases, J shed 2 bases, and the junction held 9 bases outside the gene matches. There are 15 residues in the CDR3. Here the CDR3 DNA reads TGTGCCAGCAGCCAGACCGGGGGGACGCCCTACGAGCAGTACTTC. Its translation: CASSQTGGTPYEQYF.

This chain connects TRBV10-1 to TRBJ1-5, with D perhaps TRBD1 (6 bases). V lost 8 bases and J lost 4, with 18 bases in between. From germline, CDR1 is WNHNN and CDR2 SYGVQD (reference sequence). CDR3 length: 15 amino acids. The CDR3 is CASEEDSEGNQPQHF. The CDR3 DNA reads TGCGCCAGCGAGGAGGACAGCGAAGGGAATCAGCCCCAGCATTTT.

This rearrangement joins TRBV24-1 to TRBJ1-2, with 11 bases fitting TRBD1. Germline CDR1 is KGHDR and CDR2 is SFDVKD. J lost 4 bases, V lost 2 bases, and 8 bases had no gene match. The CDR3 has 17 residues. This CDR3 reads CATSDSGQGAKSYGYTF. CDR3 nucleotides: TGTGCCACCAGTGATTCTGGACAGGGGGCTAAAAGCTATGGCTACACCTTC.

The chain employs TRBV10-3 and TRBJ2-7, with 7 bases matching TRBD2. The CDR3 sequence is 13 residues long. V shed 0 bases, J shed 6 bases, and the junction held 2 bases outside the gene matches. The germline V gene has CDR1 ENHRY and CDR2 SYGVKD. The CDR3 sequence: CAISESGGREQYF. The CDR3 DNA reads TGTGCCATCAGTGAGTCGGGAGGGCGCGAGCAGTACTTC.

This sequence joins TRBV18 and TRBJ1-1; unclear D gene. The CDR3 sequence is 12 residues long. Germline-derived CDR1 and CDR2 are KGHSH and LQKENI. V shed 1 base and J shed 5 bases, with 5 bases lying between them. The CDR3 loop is CASSPRQTEAFF. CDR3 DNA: TGTGCCAGCTCACCACGGCAAACTGAAGCTTTCTTT.

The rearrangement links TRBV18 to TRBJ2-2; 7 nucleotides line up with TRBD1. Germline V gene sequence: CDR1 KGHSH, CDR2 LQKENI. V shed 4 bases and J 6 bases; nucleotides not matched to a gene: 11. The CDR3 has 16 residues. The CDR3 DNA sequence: TGTGCCAGCTCACTCCCTCCGGACAGGATACCCGGGGAGCTGTTTTTT. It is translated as CASSLPPDRIPGELFF.

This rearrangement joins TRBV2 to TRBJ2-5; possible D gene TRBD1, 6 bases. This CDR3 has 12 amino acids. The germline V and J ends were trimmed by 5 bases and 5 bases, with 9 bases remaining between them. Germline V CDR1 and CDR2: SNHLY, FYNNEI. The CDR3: CASSPRGETQYF. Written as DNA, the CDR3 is TGTGCCAGCAGTCCTAGGGGGGAGACCCAGTACTTC.

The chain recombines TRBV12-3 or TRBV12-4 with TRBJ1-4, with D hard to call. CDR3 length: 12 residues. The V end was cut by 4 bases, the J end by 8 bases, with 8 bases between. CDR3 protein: CASSSNSEKLFF. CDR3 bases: TGTGCCAGCAGTTCTAACAGCGAAAAACTGTTTTTT.

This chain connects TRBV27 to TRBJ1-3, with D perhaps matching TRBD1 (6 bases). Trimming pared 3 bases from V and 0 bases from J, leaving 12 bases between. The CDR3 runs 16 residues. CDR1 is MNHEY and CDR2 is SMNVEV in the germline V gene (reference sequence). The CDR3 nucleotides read TGTGCCAGCAGTTTGGGCAGGGGCTACTCTGGAAACACCATATATTTT. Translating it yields CASSLGRGYSGNTIYF.

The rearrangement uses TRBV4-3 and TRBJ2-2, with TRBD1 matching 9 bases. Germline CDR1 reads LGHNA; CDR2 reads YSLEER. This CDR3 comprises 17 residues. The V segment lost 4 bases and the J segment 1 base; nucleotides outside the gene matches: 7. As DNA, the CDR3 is TGCGCCAGCAGCCGTGGCCCGGGACAGGGGAACACCGGGGAGCTGTTTTTT. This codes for CASSRGPGQGNTGELFF.

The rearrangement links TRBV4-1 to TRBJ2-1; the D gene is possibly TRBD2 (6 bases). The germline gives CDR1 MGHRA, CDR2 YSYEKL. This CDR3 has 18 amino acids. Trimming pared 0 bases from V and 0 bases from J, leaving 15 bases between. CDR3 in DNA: TGCGCCAGCAGCCAAGATCTGGGACTCATCAGCTCCTACAATGAGCAGTTCTTC. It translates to CASSQDLGLISSYNEQFF.

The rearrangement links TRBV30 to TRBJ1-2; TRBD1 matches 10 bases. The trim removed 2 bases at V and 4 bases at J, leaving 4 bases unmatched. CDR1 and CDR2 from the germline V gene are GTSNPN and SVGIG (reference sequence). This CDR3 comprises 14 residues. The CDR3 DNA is TGTGCCTGGAGTCCGGGACAGGGGATCTATGGCTACACCTTC. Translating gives CAWSPGQGIYGYTF.